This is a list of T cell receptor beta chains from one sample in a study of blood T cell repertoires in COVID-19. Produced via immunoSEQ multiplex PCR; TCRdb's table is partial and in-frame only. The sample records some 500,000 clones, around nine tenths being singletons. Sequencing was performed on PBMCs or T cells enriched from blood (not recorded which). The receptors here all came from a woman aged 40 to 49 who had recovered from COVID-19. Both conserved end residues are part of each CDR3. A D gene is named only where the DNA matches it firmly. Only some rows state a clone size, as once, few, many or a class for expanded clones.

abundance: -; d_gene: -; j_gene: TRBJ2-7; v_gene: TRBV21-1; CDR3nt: TGTGCCAGCCGCTCCTACGAGCAGTACTTC; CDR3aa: CASRSYEQYF
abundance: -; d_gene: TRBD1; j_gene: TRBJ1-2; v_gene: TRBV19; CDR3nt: TGTGCCAGTAGTATATCCTGGACAGGGGGGGATGGCTACACCTTC; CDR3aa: CASSISWTGGDGYTF
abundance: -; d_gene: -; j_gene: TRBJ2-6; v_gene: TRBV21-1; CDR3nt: TGTGCCAGCAGCAAAGGATGGAGGGTAGAGCGATCTGGGGCCAACGTCCTGACTTTC; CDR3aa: CASSKGWRVERSGANVLTF
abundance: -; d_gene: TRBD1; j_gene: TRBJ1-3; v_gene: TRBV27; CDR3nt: TGTGCCAGCAGACAGACAGGGTCCGCTGGAAACACCATATATTTT; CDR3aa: CASRQTGSAGNTIYF
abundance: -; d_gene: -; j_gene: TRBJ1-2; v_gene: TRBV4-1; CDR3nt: TGCGCCAGCAGCCAAGAATTTGGCACCACAGGCGCTAACTATGGCTACACCTTC; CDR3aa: CASSQEFGTTGANYGYTF
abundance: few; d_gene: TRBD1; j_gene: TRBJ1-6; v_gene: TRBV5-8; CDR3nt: TGTGCCAGCAGCTTTTCGGACAGGGTTTCACCCCTCCACTTT; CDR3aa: CASSFSDRVSPLHF
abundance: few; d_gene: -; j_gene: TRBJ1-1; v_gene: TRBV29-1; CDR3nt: TGCAGCGTTTCGGACACTGAAGCTTTCTTT; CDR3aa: CSVSDTEAFF
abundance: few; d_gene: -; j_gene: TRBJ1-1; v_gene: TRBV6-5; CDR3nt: TGTGCCACCGAGGACATCATGAACACTGAAGCTTTCTTT; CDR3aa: CATEDIMNTEAFF
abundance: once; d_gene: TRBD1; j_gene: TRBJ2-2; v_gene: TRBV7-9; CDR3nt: TGTGCCAGCAGCTCAACCCAGACAGGGTCCGGGGAGCTGTTTTTT; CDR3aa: CASSSTQTGSGELFF
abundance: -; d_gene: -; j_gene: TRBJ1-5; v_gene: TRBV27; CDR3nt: TGTGCCAGCAGTTTGACACGCTATCAGCCCCAGCATTTT; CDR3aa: CASSLTRYQPQHF
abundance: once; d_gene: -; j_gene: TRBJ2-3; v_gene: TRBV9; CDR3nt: TGTGCCAGCAGCGTAGTGTCCGGGGGCACAGATACGCAGTATTTT; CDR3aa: CASSVVSGGTDTQYF
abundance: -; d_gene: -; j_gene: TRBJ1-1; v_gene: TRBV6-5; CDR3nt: TGTGCCAGCAGTCGGGACGGGGGCACTGAAGCTTTCTTT; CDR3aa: CASSRDGGTEAFF
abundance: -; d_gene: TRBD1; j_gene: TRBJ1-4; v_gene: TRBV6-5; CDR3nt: TGTGCCAGCAGTTACGGCAGACAGGGGGAAAAACTGTTTTTT; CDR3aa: CASSYGRQGEKLFF
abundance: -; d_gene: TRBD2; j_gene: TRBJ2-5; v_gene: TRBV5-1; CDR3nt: TGCGCCAGCAGCTTGGATGGACGACTAGCGGAAAGAGTAGAGACCCAGTACTTC; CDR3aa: CASSLDGRLAERVETQYF
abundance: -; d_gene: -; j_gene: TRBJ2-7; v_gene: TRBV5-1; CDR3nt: TGCGCCAGCAGCTTGGATCCGGGTTCCTACGAGCAGTACTTC; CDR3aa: CASSLDPGSYEQYF
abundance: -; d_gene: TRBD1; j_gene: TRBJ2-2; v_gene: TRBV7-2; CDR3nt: TGTGCCAGCAGCATCAGGACAGGGAACACCGGGGAGCTGTTTTTT; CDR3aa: CASSIRTGNTGELFF
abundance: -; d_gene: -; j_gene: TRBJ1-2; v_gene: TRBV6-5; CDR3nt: TGTGCCAGCAGTTACTCCCAGGTAGCTAACTATGGCTACACCTTC; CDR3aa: CASSYSQVANYGYTF
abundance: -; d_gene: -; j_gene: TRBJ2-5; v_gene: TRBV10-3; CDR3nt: TGTGCCATCAGTGAGCCCAGGGAGACCCAGTACTTC; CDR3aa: CAISEPRETQYF
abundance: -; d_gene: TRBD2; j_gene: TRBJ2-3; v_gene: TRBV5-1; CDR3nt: TGCGCCAGCAGCGAACTAGCGGGATTCACAGATACGCAGTATTTT; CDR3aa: CASSELAGFTDTQYF
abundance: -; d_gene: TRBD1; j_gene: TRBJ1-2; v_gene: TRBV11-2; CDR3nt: TGTGCCAGCAGCTTCGACAGGGTTGGCTACACCTTC; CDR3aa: CASSFDRVGYTF
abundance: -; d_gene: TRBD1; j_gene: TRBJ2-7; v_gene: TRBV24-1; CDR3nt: TGTGCCACCAGTGTGGTACAGGGGCTCTCCCTTAGATCCTACGAGCAGTACTTC; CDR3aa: CATSVVQGLSLRSYEQYF
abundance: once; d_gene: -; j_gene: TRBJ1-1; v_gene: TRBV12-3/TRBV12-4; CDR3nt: TGTGCCAGCAGTTTAGGAGTATCGGCTTTCTTT; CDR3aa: CASSLGVSAFF
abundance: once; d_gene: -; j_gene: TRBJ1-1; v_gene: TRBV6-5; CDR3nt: TGTGCCAGCAGCGACTTGGGGAGCACTGAAGCTTTCTTT; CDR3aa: CASSDLGSTEAFF
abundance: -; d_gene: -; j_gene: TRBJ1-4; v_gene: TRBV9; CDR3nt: TGTGCCAGCAGCCCACCGACAGGCGGAAATGAAAAACTGTTTTTT; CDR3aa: CASSPPTGGNEKLFF
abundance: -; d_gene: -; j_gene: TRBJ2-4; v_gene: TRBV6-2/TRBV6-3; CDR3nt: TGTGCCAGCAGTTACGGGCTAGCCAAAAACATTCAGTACTTC; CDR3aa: CASSYGLAKNIQYF
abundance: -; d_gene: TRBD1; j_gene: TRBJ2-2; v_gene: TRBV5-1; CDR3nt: TGCGCCAGCAGCTCCACTCACAGGGGCACCGGGGAGCTGTTTTTT; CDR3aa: CASSSTHRGTGELFF
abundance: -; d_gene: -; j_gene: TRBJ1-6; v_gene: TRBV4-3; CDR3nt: TGCGCCAGCAGCCAAGTCAGTGGTTCACCCCTCCACTTT; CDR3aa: CASSQVSGSPLHF
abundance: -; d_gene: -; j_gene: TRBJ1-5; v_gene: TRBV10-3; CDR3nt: TGTGCCATCAGTGAGAATCACAATCAGCCCCAGCATTTT; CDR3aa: CAISENHNQPQHF
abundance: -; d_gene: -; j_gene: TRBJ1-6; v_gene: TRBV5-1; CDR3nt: TGCGCCAGCAGCTTGACTGCACTCAATAATTCACCCCTCCACTTT; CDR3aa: CASSLTALNNSPLHF
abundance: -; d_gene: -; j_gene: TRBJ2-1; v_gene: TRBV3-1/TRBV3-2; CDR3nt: TGTGCCAGCAGCCAAGATTATCTTAGCGTCAGTGAGCAGTTCTTC; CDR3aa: CASSQDYLSVSEQFF
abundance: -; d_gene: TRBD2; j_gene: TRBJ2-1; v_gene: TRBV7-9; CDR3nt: TGTGCCAGCAGCCCAGCGGGAGTAGACTACAATGAGCAGTTCTTC; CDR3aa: CASSPAGVDYNEQFF
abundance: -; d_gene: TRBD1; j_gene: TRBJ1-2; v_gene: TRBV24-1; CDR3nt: TGTGCCACCAGTCCGGGGACAGGGTTTGGCTACACCTTC; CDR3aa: CATSPGTGFGYTF
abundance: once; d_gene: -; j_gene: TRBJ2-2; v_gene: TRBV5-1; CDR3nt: TGCGCCAGCAGCTTGGTAGGAGGGGACACCGGGGAGCTGTTTTTT; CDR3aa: CASSLVGGDTGELFF
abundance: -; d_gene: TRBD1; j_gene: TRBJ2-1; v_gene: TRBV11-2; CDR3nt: TGTGCCAGCAGCCCGGGTCGACAGGGAGACAATGAGCAGTTCTTC; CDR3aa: CASSPGRQGDNEQFF
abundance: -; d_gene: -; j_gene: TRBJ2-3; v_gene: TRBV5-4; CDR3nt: TGTGCCAGCAGGGGGGCTGGGGATACGCAGTATTTT; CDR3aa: CASRGAGDTQYF
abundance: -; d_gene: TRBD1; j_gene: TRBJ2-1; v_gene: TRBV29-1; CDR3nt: TGCAGCGTTGATAGGGGGCTCAATGAGCAGTTCTTC; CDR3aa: CSVDRGLNEQFF
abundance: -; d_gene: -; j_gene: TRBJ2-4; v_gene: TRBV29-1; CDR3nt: TGCAGCGTTTCCTCGGGACTTCTAAACATTCAGTACTTC; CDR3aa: CSVSSGLLNIQYF
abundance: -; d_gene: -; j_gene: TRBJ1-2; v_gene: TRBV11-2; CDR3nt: TGTGCCAGCAGCTTAGAACCAGGGACCCTTGGAGGGGCCAACTATGGCTACACCTTC; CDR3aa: CASSLEPGTLGGANYGYTF
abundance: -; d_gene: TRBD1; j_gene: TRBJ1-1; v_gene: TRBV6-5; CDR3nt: TGTGCCAGCAGTAGGGGACAGCTAAACTATGAAGCTTTCTTT; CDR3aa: CASSRGQLNYEAFF
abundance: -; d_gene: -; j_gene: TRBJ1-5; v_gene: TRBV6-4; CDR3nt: TGTGCCAGCAGTCCGCGACAGGAAAGCAATCAGCCCCAGCATTTT; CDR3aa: CASSPRQESNQPQHF
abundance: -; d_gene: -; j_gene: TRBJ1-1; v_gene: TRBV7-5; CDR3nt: TGTGCCAGAAGCGCGAGGGACAGTTCTGAAGCTTTCTTT; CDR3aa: CARSARDSSEAFF
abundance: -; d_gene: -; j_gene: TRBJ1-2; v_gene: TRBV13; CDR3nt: TGTGCCAGCAGCGTCATCCGGGACATCCGTAACTATGGCTACACCTTC; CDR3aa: CASSVIRDIRNYGYTF
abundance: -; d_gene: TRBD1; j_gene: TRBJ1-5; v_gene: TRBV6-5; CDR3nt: TGTGCCAGCATGGGACAGGCCAATCAGCCCCAGCATTTT; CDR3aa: CASMGQANQPQHF
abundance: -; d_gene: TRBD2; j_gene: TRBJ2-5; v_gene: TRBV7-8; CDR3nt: TGTGCCAGCAGCGCTGGGAGGGCCTTAGAGACCCAGTACTTC; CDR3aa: CASSAGRALETQYF
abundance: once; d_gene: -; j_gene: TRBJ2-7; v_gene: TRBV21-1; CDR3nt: TGTGCCAGCAGCATTTTGACAATTCCCTACGAGCAGTACTTC; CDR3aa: CASSILTIPYEQYF
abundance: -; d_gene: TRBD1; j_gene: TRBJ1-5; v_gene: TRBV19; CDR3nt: TGTGCCAGTAGTTTAGGCGGGACAGGGTTCAATCAGCCCCAGCATTTT; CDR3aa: CASSLGGTGFNQPQHF
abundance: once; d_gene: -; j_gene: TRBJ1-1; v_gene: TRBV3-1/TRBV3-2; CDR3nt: TGTGCCAGCAGCGCAGTACCGAACACTGAAGCTTTCTTT; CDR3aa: CASSAVPNTEAFF
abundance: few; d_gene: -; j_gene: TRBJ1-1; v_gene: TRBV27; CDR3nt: TGTGCCAGCAGTTTATTGAGATCTATGAACACTGAAGCTTTCTTT; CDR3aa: CASSLLRSMNTEAFF
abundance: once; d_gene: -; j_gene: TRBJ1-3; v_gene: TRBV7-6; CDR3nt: TGTGCCAGCAGCTTAGACGGGGGCTCTGGAAACACCATATATTTT; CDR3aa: CASSLDGGSGNTIYF
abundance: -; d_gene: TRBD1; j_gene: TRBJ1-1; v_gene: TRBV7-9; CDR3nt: TGTGCCAGCAGCCCTATGGGGACAGTCTCGGGAACTGAAGCTTTCTTT; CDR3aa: CASSPMGTVSGTEAFF
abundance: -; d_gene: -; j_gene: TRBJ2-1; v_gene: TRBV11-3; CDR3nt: TGTGCCAGCAGCTTAGGACAGAATGAGCAGTTCTTC; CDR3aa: CASSLGQNEQFF
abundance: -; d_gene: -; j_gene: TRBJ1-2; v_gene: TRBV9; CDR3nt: TGTGCCAGCAGCTCCAGAGGTCCGGGAACCCATACCTTC; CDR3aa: CASSSRGPGTHTF
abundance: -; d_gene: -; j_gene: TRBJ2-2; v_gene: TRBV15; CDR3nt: TGTGCCACCCGCCTAAGAGGGAACACCGGGGAGCTGTTTTTT; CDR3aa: CATRLRGNTGELFF
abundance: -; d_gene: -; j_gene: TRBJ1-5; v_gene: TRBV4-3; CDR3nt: TGCGCCAGCAGCCAAGGCGCGGGCTGGGGTCAGCCCCAGCATTTT; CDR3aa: CASSQGAGWGQPQHF
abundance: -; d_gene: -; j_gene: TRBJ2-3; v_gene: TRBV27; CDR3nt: TGTGCCAGCAGTGTTCAGGGACTGTTCACAGATACGCAGTATTTT; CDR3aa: CASSVQGLFTDTQYF
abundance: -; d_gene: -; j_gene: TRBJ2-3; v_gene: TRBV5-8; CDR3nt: TGTGCCAGCAGCTCTCGGGGTAGCACAGATACGCAGTATTTT; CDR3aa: CASSSRGSTDTQYF
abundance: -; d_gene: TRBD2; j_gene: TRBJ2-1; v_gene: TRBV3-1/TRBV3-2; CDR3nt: TGTGCCAGCAGCCCAGGCCGGACTAGCGGACTTTACAATGAGCAGTTCTTC; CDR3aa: CASSPGRTSGLYNEQFF
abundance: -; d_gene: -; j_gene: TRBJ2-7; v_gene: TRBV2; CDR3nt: TGTGCCAGCAGTGTCTCCAGACAGCCAATTTCCTACGAGCAGTACTTC; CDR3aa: CASSVSRQPISYEQYF
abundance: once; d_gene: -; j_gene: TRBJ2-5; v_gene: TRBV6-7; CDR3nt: TGTGCCAGCAGTTACCCCCCCCGGGGGAGGGAGACCCAGTACTTC; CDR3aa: CASSYPPRGRETQYF
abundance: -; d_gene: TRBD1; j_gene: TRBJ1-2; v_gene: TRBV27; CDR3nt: TGTGCCAGCAGTTTATCTAGGACAGGCTATTCTGGCTACACCTTC; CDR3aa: CASSLSRTGYSGYTF